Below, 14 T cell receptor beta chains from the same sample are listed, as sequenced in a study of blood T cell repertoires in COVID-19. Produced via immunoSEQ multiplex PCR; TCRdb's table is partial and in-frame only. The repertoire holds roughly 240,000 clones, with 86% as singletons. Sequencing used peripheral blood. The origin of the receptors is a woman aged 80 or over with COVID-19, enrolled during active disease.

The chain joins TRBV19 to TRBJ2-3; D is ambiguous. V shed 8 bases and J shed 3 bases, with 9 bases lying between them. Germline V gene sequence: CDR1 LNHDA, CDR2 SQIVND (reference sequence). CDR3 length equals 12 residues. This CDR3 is CASSPTTDTQYF. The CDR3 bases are TGTGCCAGTTCGCCGACTACAGATACGCAGTATTTT.

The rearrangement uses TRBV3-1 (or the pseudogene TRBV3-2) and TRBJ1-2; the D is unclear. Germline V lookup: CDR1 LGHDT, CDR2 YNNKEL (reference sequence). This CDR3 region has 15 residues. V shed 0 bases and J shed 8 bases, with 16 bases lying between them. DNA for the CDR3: TGTGCCAGCAGCCAAGACCCCCTACCAGCGGGCGGCTACACCTTC. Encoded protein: CASSQDPLPAGGYTF.

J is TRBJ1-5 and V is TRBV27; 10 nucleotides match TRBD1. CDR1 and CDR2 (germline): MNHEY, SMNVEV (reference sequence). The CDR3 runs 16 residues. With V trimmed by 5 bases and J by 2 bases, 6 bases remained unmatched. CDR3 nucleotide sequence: TGTGCCAGCAGTAGCCGGACAGGGGGTGGCAATCAGCCCCAGCATTTT. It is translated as CASSSRTGGGNQPQHF.

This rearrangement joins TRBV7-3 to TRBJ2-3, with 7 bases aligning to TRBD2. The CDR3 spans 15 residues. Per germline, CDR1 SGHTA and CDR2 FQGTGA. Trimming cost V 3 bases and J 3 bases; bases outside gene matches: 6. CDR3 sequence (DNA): TGTGCCAGCAGCTTCTCTAGCGGATCGACAGATACGCAGTATTTT. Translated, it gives CASSFSSGSTDTQYF. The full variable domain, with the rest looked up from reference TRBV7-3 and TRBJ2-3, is GAGVSQTPSNKVTEKGKYVELRCDPISGHTALYWYRQSLGQGPEFLIYFQGTGAADDSGLPNDRFFAVRPEGSVSTLKIQRTERGDSAVYLCASSFSSGSTDTQYFGPGTRLTVL.

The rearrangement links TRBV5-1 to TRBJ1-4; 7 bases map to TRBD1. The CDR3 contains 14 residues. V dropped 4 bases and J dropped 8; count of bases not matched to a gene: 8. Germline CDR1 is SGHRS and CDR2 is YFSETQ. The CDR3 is CASSPGTASEKLFF. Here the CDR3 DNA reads TGCGCCAGCAGCCCCGGGACAGCCAGCGAAAAACTGTTTTTT. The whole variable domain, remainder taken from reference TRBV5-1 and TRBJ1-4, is KAGVTQTPRYLIKTRGQQVTLSCSPISGHRSVSWYQQTPGQGLQFLFEYFSETQRNKGNFPGRFSGRQFSNSRSEMNVSTLELGDSALYLCASSPGTASEKLFFGSGTQLSVL.

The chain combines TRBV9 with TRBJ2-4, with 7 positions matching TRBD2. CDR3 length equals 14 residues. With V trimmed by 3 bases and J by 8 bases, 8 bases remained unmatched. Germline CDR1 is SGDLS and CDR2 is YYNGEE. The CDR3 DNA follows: TGTGCCAGCAGCGCAAGGGACTACTCGGACATTCAGTACTTC. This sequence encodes CASSARDYSDIQYF.

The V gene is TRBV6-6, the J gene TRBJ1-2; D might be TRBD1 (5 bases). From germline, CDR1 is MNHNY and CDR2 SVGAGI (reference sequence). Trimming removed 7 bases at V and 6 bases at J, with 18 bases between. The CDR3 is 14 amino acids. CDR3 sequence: CASTTGGTGHGYTF. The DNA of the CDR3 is TGTGCCAGCACCACGGGGGGAACCGGGCATGGCTACACCTTC.

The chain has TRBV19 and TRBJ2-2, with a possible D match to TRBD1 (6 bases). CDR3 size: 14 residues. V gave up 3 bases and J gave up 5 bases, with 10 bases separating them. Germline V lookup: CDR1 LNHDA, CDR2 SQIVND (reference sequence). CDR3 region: CASSIGQRTGELFF. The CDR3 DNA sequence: TGTGCCAGTAGTATCGGACAGAGGACCGGGGAGCTGTTTTTT.

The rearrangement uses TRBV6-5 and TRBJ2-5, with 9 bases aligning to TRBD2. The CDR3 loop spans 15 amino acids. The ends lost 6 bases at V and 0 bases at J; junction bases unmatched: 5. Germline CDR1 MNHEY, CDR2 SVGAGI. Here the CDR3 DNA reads TGTGCCAGCAGAGCCAGCGGGGGGTACCAAGAGACCCAGTACTTC. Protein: CASRASGGYQETQYF.

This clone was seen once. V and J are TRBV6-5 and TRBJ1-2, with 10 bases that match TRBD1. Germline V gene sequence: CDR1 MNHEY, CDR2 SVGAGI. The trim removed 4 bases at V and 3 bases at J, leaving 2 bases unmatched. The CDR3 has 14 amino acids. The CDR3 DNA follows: TGTGCCAGCAGTTTGGGGACAGGGGACTATGGCTACACCTTC. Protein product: CASSLGTGDYGYTF.

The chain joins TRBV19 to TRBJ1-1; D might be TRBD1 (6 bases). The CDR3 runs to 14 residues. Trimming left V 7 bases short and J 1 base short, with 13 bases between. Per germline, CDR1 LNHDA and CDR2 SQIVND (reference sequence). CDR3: CASNTLTGNTEAFF. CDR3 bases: TGTGCCAGTAATACACTGACAGGGAACACTGAAGCTTTCTTT.

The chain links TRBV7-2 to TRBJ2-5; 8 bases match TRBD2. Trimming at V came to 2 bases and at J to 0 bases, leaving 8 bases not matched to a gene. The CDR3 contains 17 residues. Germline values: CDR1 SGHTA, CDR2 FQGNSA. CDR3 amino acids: CASSLIGSGAYQETQYF. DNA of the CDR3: TGTGCCAGCAGCTTAATAGGTAGCGGGGCGTACCAAGAGACCCAGTACTTC.

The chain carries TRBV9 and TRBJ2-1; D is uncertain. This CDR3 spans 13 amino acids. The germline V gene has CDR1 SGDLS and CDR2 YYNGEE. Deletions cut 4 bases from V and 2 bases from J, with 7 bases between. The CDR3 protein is CASSSTTYNEQFF. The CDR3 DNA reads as TGTGCCAGCAGCTCCACTACCTACAATGAGCAGTTCTTC.

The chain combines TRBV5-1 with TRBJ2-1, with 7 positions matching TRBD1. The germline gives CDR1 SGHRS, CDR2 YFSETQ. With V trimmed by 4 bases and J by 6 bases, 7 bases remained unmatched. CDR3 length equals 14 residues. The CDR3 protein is CASSTMTGSNEQFF. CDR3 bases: TGCGCCAGCAGCACTATGACAGGGAGCAATGAGCAGTTCTTC.